The TCR beta chain described here comes from a study of cytomegalovirus exposure and HLA in healthy donors. Trimming cost V 3 bases and J 6 bases, with 15 bases left between them. In germline, CDR1 is SNHLY, CDR2 FYNNEI. This CDR3 has 14 amino acids. Primers for the PCR totalled 60 Vbeta and 13 Jbeta. Generated by immunoSEQ multiplex PCR, the TCRdb table keeps only in-frame clones and is missing some. The sample comprises 210,000 or so clones, about 80% of which are singletons, and 1.5% to 2% rests with the top ten. Likely unrecorded immune exposures existed in these nominally healthy donors. V usage is TRBV2 and J usage is TRBJ2-7; D remains ambiguous. Sequencing was carried out using PBMCs. The sequence was obtained from a man aged 18 to 35 in good health and CMV-seronegative. In DNA, the CDR3 is TGTGCCAGCAGTGAGGGCAGCCATATTTTCGAGCAGTACTTC. Translated: CASSEGSHIFEQYF. Combining the CDR3 with reference TRBV2 and TRBJ2-7 gives the whole variable domain EPEVTQTPSHQVTQMGQEVILRCVPISNHLYFYWYRQILGQKVEFLVSFYNNEISEKSEIFDDQFSVERPDGSNFTLKIRSTKLEDSAMYFCASSEGSHIFEQYFGPGTRLTVT.